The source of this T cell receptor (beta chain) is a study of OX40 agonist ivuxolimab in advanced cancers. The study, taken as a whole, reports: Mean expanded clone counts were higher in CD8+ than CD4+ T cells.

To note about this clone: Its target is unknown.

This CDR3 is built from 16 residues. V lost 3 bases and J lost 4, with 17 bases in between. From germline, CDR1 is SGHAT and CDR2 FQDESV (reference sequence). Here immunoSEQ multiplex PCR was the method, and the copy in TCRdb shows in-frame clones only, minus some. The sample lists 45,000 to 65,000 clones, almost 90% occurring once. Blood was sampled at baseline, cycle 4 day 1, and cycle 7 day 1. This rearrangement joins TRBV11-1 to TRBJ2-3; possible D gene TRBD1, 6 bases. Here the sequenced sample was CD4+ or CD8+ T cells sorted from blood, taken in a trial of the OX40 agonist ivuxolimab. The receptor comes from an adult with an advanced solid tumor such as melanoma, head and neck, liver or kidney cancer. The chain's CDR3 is CASSFNRDTPSDTQYF. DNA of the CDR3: TGTGCCAGCAGCTTTAATAGGGACACACCATCAGATACGCAGTATTTT.